A single T cell receptor beta chain is shown here with its context. This clone occurred a few times. It lacks a known antigen. No base quality values were provided; no much bigger clone lies one nucleotide off. Library method: the immunoSEQ multiplex PCR assay. To provide template for TCR sequencing, every sample had RNA extracted and reverse transcribed into cDNA. SuperScript III was used for first-strand cDNA synthesis, primed with a 2:1 mix of oligo-dT and random hexamers. A synthetic immune receptor repertoire was used to assess amplification bias, and residual bias was removed computationally. Turning to the authors' computational methods: Raw reads were preprocessed to remove errors, and CDR3 was defined by IMGT conventions from the conserved cysteine to phenylalanine. Clonality was computed as 1 minus the Shannon entropy, with the entropy normalized by log2 of the number of productive unique TCRs. CD4 or CD8 identity of scalp clones was inferred by cross-referencing scalp TCRbeta sequences with sorted blood CD4 and CD8 repertoires. TCRdb provides this immuneACCESS table in a form limited to in-frame rearrangements. Some clones are lacking; in checked studies, under half of them reflect an unresolved V gene, and why the rest are absent is not known. V, J and clone size were drawn from that table, and D and trimming were deduced from the DNA. The sample table holds 150,000 to 200,000 clones, of which 60% were seen once. Clones ranked in the top ten supply over 1% of the sample.

These data come from a study of CD8+ T cells in alopecia areata listed by TCRdb under 2018. In the study overall: Treated patients were enrolled in an open-label pilot trial of oral tofacitinib at 5 to 10 mg twice daily for moderate-to-severe alopecia areata. Tofacitinib was given for 6 to 18 months, followed by 6 months of follow-up off drug to assess delayed response and recurrence. In treated patients, disease severity was measured using the SALT score, which gives the percentage of scalp surface area affected. In both human patients and the C3H/HeJ mouse model, the study applied high-throughput TCRbeta sequencing to look at T cell clonal expansion in alopecia areata. On the human side, TCRbeta sequencing was run on scalp tissue and on sorted CD4+ and CD8+ peripheral blood T cells from healthy controls and from alopecia areata patients with either patchy or totalis/universalis disease. Tofacitinib-treated patients had biopsies at baseline and at 4 and 24 weeks of treatment, with a later scalp biopsy in several patients. Clonality in the scalp was compared among normal scalp (n=4), patchy alopecia areata scalp (n=8), and alopecia totalis/universalis scalp (n=8). RNA was extracted with the PAXgene miRNA kit for fixed scalp, the miRNeasy kit for PBMCs, and the RNeasy kit for mouse skin. TCRbeta CDR3 regions were amplified by immunoSEQ multiplex PCR with 35 Vbeta forward and 13 Jbeta reverse primers.

V ends up 11 bases short and J 9 bases short, with an unmatched junction base count of 10. The CDR3 measures 13 amino acids from cysteine to phenylalanine. Only the CDR3 portion is preserved as DNA: 39 bases, with reading frame beginning at the first base. CDR1 and CDR2 (SNHLY, FYNNEI) derive from the germline V gene. The paper as a whole reports these results and caveats: Compared with normal scalp, lesional scalp, particularly in alopecia totalis/universalis, had higher clonality and more expanded CD8+ clones, which suggests antigenic drive. Many expanded lesional clones were found to persist in scalp and blood during tofacitinib treatment, and relapse after treatment cessation may be partly explained by this persistence. The treated cohort was small, with a single nonresponder, so links between baseline CD8+ expansion and response need larger studies. Shared TCR sequences between patients were less evident than in mice, which may be partly attributable to HLA diversity in the patient population. Resident alphabeta T cells in normal human skin are also sequenced, complicating scalp TCR repertoire analysis, unlike mouse skin dominated by gammadelta T cells. Tofacitinib significantly decreased scalp clonality and the number of expanded CD8+ clones among the top 100 scalp clones.

Taken with the paper, the label for time point translates to: 24 weeks on oral tofacitinib. The treatment or condition label for this specimen denotes: oral pan-JAK inhibitor, 5-10 mg twice daily. Peripheral blood and lesional scalp punch biopsies were obtained from patients with alopecia areata. PBMCs were isolated by density centrifugation and stained for CD3, CD4 and CD8, after which CD4+ and CD8+ T cells were sorted on a FACSAria. The source is a human donor with alopecia areata. The source was CD4+ T cells sorted from blood, collected at week 24, from a patient treated with tofacitinib. The chain is assembled from TRBV2 and TRBJ1-6; 7 central nucleotides agree with TRBD1. The sequenced DNA: TGTGCCTGTTCGGGACAGTCTACTTCACCCCTCCACTTT. Its translation reads: CACSGQSTSPLHF. Supplemented by the reference TRBV2 and TRBJ1-6 proteins around the CDR3, the complete variable domain is EPEVTQTPSHQVTQMGQEVILRCVPISNHLYFYWYRQILGQKVEFLVSFYNNEISEKSEIFDDQFSVERPDGSNFTLKIRSTKLEDSAMYFCACSGQSTSPLHFGNGTRLTVT.